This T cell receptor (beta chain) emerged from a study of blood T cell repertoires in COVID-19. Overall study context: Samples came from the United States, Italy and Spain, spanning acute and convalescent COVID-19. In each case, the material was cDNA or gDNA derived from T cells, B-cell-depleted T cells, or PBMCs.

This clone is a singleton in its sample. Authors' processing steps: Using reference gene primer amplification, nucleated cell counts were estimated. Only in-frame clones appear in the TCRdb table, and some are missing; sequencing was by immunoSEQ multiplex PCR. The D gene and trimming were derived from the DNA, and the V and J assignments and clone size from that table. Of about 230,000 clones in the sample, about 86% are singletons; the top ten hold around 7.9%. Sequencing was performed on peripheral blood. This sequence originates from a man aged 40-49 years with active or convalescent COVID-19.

As DNA, the CDR3 is TGTGCCAGCAGCTTAGACTCGGACAGGGCCGATTATAGCAATCAGCCCCAGCATTTT. Its translation is CASSLDSDRADYSNQPQHF. The V gene is TRBV7-9, the J gene TRBJ1-5; 8 bases are a match to TRBD1. This CDR3 has 19 amino acids. Per germline, CDR1 SEHNR and CDR2 FQNEAQ (reference sequence). V gave up 1 base and J gave up 0 bases; unmatched junction bases: 11.